This TCR beta chain was sequenced for a study of blood T cell repertoires in COVID-19. Turning to the study itself: Collection of acute and convalescent COVID-19 samples took place in the United States, Italy and Spain. T cells, B-cell-depleted T cells, or PBMCs provided the cDNA or gDNA that served as material.

The CDR3 loop spans 13 amino acids. Germline V gives CDR1 SGHTA, CDR2 FQGTGA. The V and J ends lost 8 bases and 0 bases respectively, with 8 bases between them. Clones were read by immunoSEQ multiplex PCR, and TCRdb kept only the in-frame ones, dropping some. The sample carries roughly 80,000 clones, roughly 85% recorded once. V gene TRBV7-3 combines with J gene TRBJ2-1; TRBD2 might be the D (7 bases). The sequence was obtained from a woman aged 80 or older with active or convalescent COVID-19. Sequenced input: peripheral blood. CDR3 sequence reads: CASGGASYNEQFF. CDR3 bases: TGTGCCAGCGGGGGGGCCTCCTACAATGAGCAGTTCTTC.